Below are 3 T cell receptor beta chains sequenced from a single sample in a study of cytomegalovirus exposure and HLA in healthy donors. PCR amplification relied on 60 Vbeta primers (plus 13 Jbeta primers). Clones were read by immunoSEQ multiplex PCR, and TCRdb kept only the in-frame ones, dropping some. The sample includes about 120,000 clones, around 69% of them seen just once. Sequences were obtained from PBMCs. The receptors come from a man aged 45 to 65 in good health and CMV-seropositive.

The gene calls are TRBV10-1 and TRBJ1-1, with TRBD1 as a possible D gene (5 bases). CDR3 length equals 13 residues. With 7 bases removed from V and 1 base from J, the gap between germline ends came to 10 bases. CDR1 is WNHNN and CDR2 is SYGVQD in the germline V gene (reference sequence). The DNA of the CDR3 is TGCGCCAGCACCCAAGGACAGAACACTGAAGCTTTCTTT. Translating it yields CASTQGQNTEAFF.

V is TRBV18 and J is TRBJ2-7; D is uncertain. CDR1 is KGHSH, CDR2 LQKENI, per germline. V was clipped by 3 bases and J by 0 bases, with 15 bases between them. This CDR3 comprises 16 residues. CDR3 nucleotide sequence: TGTGCCAGCTCACCGGCGGAGATCCTCAGCTCCTACGAGCAGTACTTC. Translating gives CASSPAEILSSYEQYF.

The gene calls are TRBV28 and TRBJ1-1, with 7 bases that match TRBD1. CDR3 length equals 15 residues. Germline CDR1 is MDHEN and CDR2 is SYDVKM. Losses at the gene ends were 3 bases for V and 1 base for J; bases not matched to a gene: 5. The CDR3 nucleotides read TGTGCCAGCAGTTTCCAGGGGGATCGGAACACTGAAGCTTTCTTT. Translated: CASSFQGDRNTEAFF.